This T cell receptor beta chain was sequenced in a study of blood T cell repertoires in COVID-19. Study background: T cells, B-cell-depleted T cells, or PBMCs provided the cDNA or gDNA that served as material.

Authors' processing steps: Reference gene primer amplification gave nucleated cell count estimates. Sequenced by immunoSEQ multiplex PCR; TCRdb stores in-frame clones only, minus some. V, J and clone size derive from that table, while D and trimming were established from the DNA sequence. Of around 250,000 clones listed, approximately 86% are singletons. CDR3 length: 14 residues. The germline gives CDR1 MRHNA, CDR2 SNTAGT. Germline trimming cut 8 bases from V and 6 bases from J; bases unmatched to any gene: 9. The TCR sequence derives from a man aged 40-50 years with active or convalescent COVID-19. The V and J genes are TRBV6-4 and TRBJ2-2; 7 bases align to TRBD1. Material for sequencing was peripheral blood. The CDR3 coding sequence is TGTGCCAGCTCGGACAGGCCTCTCGCCGGGGAGCTGTTTTTT. Protein product: CASSDRPLAGELFF.